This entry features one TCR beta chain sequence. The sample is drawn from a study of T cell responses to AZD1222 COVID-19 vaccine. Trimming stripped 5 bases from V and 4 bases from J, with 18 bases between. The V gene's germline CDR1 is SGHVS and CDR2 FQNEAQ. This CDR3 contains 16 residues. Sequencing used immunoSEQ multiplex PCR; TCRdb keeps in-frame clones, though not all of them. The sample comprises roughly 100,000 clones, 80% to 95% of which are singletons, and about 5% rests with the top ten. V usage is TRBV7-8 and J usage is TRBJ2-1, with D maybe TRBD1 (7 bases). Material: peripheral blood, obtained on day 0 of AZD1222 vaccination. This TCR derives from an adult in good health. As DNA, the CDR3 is TGTGCCAGCAGCCCACGGAGGGACAGCGGTTACAATGAGCAGTTCTTC. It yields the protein CASSPRRDSGYNEQFF.